The 12 T cell receptor beta chains below were found in one sample sequenced in a study of T cells in Graves' hyperthyroidism and ophthalmopathy. Amplified regions were TCR beta CDR3 sequences from RNA transcripts. Researchers ran a first-round RT-PCR on the TCR CDR3 using the HTBI primer set. Each CDR3 protein is one row after TCRdb ran MiXCR on the multiplex PCR reads. Among about 360,000 distinct CDR3 sequences listed, over 10% were seen once. The sample was blood. All receptors come from a woman under 30 with Graves' hyperthyroidism.

This clonotype was seen repeatedly, ten times or more. The chain joins TRBV5-6 to TRBJ2-1; 7 nucleotides line up with TRBD2. V lost 4 bases, J lost 8 bases, and 3 bases stayed unmatched. CDR1 and CDR2 from the germline V gene are SGHDT and YYEEEE. This CDR3 region has 12 residues. The CDR3 is CASSRLAHEQFF. The CDR3 DNA reads TGTGCCAGCAGCCGACTAGCCCATGAGCAGTTCTTC.

The table lists this clonotype with a few counts. V and J are TRBV6-1 and TRBJ1-2, with 10 bases fitting TRBD1. There are 15 residues in the CDR3. V trimming: 6 bases; J trimming: 0 bases; junction bases outside the gene matches: 4. CDR1 is MNHNS and CDR2 is SASEGT in the germline V gene. This chain's CDR3 is CASRAGTGANYGYTF. The CDR3, as DNA: TGTGCCAGCAGAGCCGGGACAGGGGCTAACTATGGCTACACCTTC.

This clonotype was seen repeatedly, ten times or more. The gene calls are TRBV27 and TRBJ1-1; D is undetermined. The CDR3 consists of 13 residues. V was pared by 5 bases and J by 1 base, with 8 bases between. Looked up from germline, CDR1 is MNHEY and CDR2 is SMNVEV (reference sequence). The CDR3 coding sequence is TGTGCCAGCAGTCCACTCCGGAACACTGAAGCTTTCTTT. Translated: CASSPLRNTEAFF.

This clonotype was seen at least ten times. The chain joins TRBV29-1 to TRBJ2-7, with 8 bases identical to TRBD1. The CDR3 is 14 residues long. Germline V lookup: CDR1 SQVTM, CDR2 ANQGSEA. J lost 3 bases, V lost 4 bases, and 8 bases had no gene match. The CDR3 sequence: CSVVVVQGGYEQYF. For the CDR3, the DNA is TGCAGCGTTGTAGTGGTACAGGGGGGCTACGAGCAGTACTTC.

The table lists this clonotype with many counts. The chain links TRBV6-1 to TRBJ2-5; weak D call: TRBD2 (6 bases). The germline V gene encodes CDR1 MNHNS and CDR2 SASEGT. V was clipped by 1 base and J by 3 bases, with 12 bases between them. CDR3 length equals 15 residues. CDR3 bases: TGTGCCAGCAGTGAAGATCCGAGGAGGGAAGAGACCCAGTACTTC. This translates into CASSEDPRREETQYF.

This clonotype was recorded at least ten times. The V gene is TRBV4-1, the J gene TRBJ2-7; maybe TRBD1 (5 bases). The CDR3 runs to 16 residues. Germline CDR1 reads MGHRA; CDR2 reads YSYEKL. V was shortened by 0 bases and J by 0 bases, with 12 bases between the two germline ends. CDR3 DNA sequence: TGCGCCAGCAGCCAAGATGTGGGGCGAAGCTCCTACGAGCAGTACTTC. Residues: CASSQDVGRSSYEQYF.

The table lists this clonotype with a few counts. The V call is TRBV7-8, the J call TRBJ2-7; D gene unclear. The germline V and J ends were trimmed by 2 bases and 4 bases, with 12 bases remaining between them. The CDR3 is made up of 14 amino acids. Germline values: CDR1 SGHVS, CDR2 FQNEAQ. This CDR3 reads CASSLTRTDYEQYF. In DNA form, the CDR3 reads TGTGCCAGCAGCTTAACCCGGACCGATTACGAGCAGTACTTC. The variable domain in full, completed from reference TRBV7-8 and TRBJ2-7, reads GAGVSQSPRYKVAKRGQDVALRCDPISGHVSLFWYQQALGQGPEFLTYFQNEAQLDKSGLPSDRFFAERPEGSVSTLKIQRTQQEDSAVYLCASSLTRTDYEQYFGPGTRLTVT.

This clonotype was seen ten or more times. This chain links TRBV30 with TRBJ2-7; maybe TRBD1 (5 bases). The V gene's germline CDR1 is GTSNPN and CDR2 SVGIG (reference sequence). V was shortened by 0 bases and J by 6 bases, with 15 bases between the two germline ends. The CDR3 length is 14 residues. The CDR3 coding sequence is TGTGCCTGGAGTGTTTCTCAGGGCCCCTTCGAGCAGTACTTC. This codes for CAWSVSQGPFEQYF.

This clonotype was counted ten times or more. The chain employs TRBV6-1 and TRBJ2-7; D is unresolved. Trimming cost V 11 bases and J 2 bases, with 16 bases left between them. CDR1 and CDR2 (germline): MNHNS, SASEGT. The CDR3 length is 13 residues. CDR3 in amino acids: CAGRKTETYEQYF. The CDR3 nucleotides are TGTGCCGGGCGGAAGACCGAAACCTACGAGCAGTACTTC.

This clonotype was counted at least ten times. The J gene is TRBJ1-5, the V gene TRBV3-1; no reliable D call. This CDR3 region has 15 residues. V was cut by 0 bases and J by 3 bases, with 9 bases left in between. The germline CDR1 and CDR2 sequences are LGHDT and YNNKEL (reference sequence). The CDR3 loop is CASSQEAGNNQPQHF. The DNA for the CDR3 is TGTGCCAGCAGCCAAGAGGCAGGTAACAATCAGCCCCAGCATTTT.

Only a few counts were recorded for this clonotype. CDR3 loop: CASSQWGLAKNIQYF. As DNA, the CDR3 is TGTGCCAGCAGCCAGTGGGGACTAGCCAAAAACATTCAGTACTTC. The chain combines TRBV11-2 with TRBJ2-4; D is possibly TRBD2 (6 bases). The CDR3 totals 15 residues. V dropped 5 bases and J dropped 0 bases, with 11 bases sitting between them. Looked up from germline, CDR1 is SGHAT and CDR2 is FQNNGV.

A remark on this clonotype: This may be a read error: a much more frequent sequence differs by one nucleotide. The chain joins TRBV6-5 to TRBJ2-3; D may match TRBD1 or TRBD2 (5 bases each). CDR1 is MNHEY, CDR2 SVGAGI, per germline. The CDR3 is 13 residues long. The CDR3 protein is CASMLGVGDPQYF. The CDR3 region has the DNA TGTGCCAGCATGTTAGGGGTGGGAGATCCGCAGTATTTT.